This TCR beta chain was captured in a study of T-cell reconstitution after alpha-beta-depleted transplantation in children (dated by TCRdb to the mid-2010s). About the investigation overall: Using TCR repertoire profiling, the study followed T-cell immune reconstitution in a quantitative way in children after TCRalphabeta/CD19-depleted allogeneic hematopoietic cell transplantation.

The germline V gene yields SQVTM for CDR1 and ANQGSEA for CDR2. The CDR3 has 12 amino acids, counting the end cysteine and phenylalanine. Only CDR3 DNA is held: 36 bases, read in frame from base 1. V loses 4 bases, J loses 13 bases, and the germline ends lie 14 bases apart. The library was made by PCR. TCRdb shows the sequencer as Illumina HiSeq 2500. TCR library preparation used molecular barcoding, with unique molecular identifiers applied to normalize quantification of the TCRbeta repertoire. The public reads were run again by TCRdb, first through fastp at Q25 and then through MiXCR, and only productive beta chains were kept. Identical CDR3 proteins give one entry, which carries the most common genes and DNA. Recorded for this sample are more than 550,000 distinct CDR3 sequences; roughly a tenth of them occurred a single time. The ten top clones hold about 4.2% of the sample. Remarks on this clonotype: Its antigen is still unknown. The sample holds no much larger clone one base away, and base qualities are not on file.

The chain links TRBV29-1 with TRBJ1-6, with a tentative D gene TRBD1 over 6 matching bases. Material: PBMCs from the stem cell graft donor, obtained from the stem cell graft. This TCR was recovered from a human donor who donated a stem cell graft to a child with acute myeloid leukemia. The CDR3 reads as follows: CSVGAPQGPLHF. The sequenced DNA is TGCAGCGTTGGGGCTCCCCAGGGGCCCCTCCACTTT. Reference TRBV29-1 and TRBJ1-6 genes cover what lies past the CDR3, so the full variable domain is SAVISQKPSRDICQRGTSLTIQCQVDSQVTMMFWYRQQPGQSLTLIATANQGSEATYESGFVIDKFPISRPNLTFSTLTVSNMSPEDSSIYLCSVGAPQGPLHFGNGTRLTVT.